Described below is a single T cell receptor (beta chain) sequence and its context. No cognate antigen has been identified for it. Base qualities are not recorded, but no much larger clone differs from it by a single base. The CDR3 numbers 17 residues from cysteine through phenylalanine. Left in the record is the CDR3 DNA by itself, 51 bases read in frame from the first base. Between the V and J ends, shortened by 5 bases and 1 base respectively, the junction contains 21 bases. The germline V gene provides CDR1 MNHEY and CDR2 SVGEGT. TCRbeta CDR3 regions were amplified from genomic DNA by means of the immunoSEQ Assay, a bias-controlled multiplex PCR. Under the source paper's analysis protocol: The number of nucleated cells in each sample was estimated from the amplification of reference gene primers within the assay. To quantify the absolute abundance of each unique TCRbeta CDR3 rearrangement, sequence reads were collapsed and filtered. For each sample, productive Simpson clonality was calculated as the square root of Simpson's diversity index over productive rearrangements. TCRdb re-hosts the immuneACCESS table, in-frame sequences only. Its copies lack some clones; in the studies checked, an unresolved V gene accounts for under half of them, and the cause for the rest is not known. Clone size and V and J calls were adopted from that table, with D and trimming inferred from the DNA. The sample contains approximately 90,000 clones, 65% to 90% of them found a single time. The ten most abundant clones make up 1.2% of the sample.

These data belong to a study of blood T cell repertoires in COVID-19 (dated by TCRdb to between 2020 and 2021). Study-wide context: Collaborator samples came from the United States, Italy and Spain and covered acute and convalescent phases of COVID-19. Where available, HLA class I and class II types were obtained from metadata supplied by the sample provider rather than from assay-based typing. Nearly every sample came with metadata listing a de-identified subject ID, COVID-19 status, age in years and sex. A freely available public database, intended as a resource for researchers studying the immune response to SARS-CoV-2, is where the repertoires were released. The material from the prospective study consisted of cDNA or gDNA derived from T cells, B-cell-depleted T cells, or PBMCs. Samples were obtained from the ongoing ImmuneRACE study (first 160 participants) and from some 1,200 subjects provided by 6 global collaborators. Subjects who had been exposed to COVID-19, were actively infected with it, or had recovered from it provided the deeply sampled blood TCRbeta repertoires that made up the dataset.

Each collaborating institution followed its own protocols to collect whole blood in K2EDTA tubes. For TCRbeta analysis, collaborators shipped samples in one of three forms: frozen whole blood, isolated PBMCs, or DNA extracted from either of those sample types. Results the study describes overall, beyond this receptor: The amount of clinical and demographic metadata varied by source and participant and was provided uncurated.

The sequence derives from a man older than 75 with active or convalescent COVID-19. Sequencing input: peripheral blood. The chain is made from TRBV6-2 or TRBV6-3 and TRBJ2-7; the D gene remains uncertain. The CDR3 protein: CASSPSPMVWASYEQYF. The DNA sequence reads TGTGCCAGCAGTCCATCCCCCATGGTGTGGGCTTCCTACGAGCAGTACTTC.